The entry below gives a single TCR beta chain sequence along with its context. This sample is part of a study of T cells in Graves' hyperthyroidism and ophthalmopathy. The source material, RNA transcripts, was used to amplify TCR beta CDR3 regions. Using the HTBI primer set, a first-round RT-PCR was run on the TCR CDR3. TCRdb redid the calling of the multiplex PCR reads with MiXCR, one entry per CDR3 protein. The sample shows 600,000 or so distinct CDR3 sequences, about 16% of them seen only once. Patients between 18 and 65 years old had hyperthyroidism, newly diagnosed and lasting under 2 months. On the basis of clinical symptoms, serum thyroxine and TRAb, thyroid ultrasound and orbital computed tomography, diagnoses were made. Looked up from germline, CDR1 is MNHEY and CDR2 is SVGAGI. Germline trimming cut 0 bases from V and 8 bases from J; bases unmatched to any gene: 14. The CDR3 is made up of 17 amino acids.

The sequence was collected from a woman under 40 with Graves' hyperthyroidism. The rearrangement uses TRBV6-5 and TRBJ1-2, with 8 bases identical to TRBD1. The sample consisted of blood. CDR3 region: CASSYSKIAAGGKGYTF. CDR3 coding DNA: TGTGCCAGCAGTTACTCGAAGATCGCGGCAGGGGGCAAGGGCTACACCTTC.